This T cell receptor (beta chain) was captured in a study of T cell responses to AZD1222 COVID-19 vaccine. This clone is medium-sized by share. Its antigen is not identified. Per germline, CDR1 SEHNR and CDR2 FQNEAQ (reference sequence). The CDR3 runs to 14 residues. Trimming took off 5 bases at V and 3 bases at J, with 12 bases between the two ends. The method was immunoSEQ multiplex PCR; TCRdb's version includes in-frame clones alone and lacks a portion of them. The sample records 75,000 to 85,000 clones, around 85% being singletons. General study findings and limits: The study found Spike-specific TCR breadth and depth rose after two AZD1222 doses. Clonal diversity was possibly underestimated, and white British individuals and females predominated among donors.

Sequenced material: peripheral blood, taken 28 days after the second AZD1222 dose. This chain joins TRBV7-9 and TRBJ2-3; a weak D match, TRBD2 (5 bases). The TCR was taken from an adult who received the AZD1222 COVID-19 vaccine. CDR3 nucleotides: TGTGCCAGCAGCCCTACCCGCGGGACAGATACGCAGTATTTT. This gives the protein CASSPTRGTDTQYF.